Following are 10 T cell receptor beta chains from one sample sequenced in a study of blood T cell repertoires in COVID-19. Assay used: immunoSEQ multiplex PCR; TCRdb lists only in-frame clones, some missing. The table has more than 110,000 clones, roughly 85% seen once. Source material: PBMCs or T cells enriched from blood (not recorded which). The receptor set was obtained from a man between 50 and 59 years old who had recovered from COVID-19.

The chain recombines TRBV6-2 or TRBV6-3 with TRBJ1-5, with D maybe TRBD1 (6 bases). The CDR3 runs to 13 residues. V was trimmed by 2 bases and J by 7 bases, leaving 9 bases between them. The germline V gene encodes CDR1 MNHEY and CDR2 SVGEGT. The CDR3 sequence: CASSYGGGQPQHF. The CDR3, as DNA: TGTGCCAGCAGTTACGGGGGGGGCCAGCCCCAGCATTTT.

The CDR3 reads CASRGGGNEQFF. For the CDR3, the DNA is TGTGCCAGCAGGGGCGGGGGGAATGAGCAGTTCTTC. The chain links TRBV7-2 to TRBJ2-1; 8 bases map to TRBD2. Germline loops: CDR1 SGHTA, CDR2 FQGNSA. CDR3 length equals 12 residues. The J segment lost 7 bases and the V segment lost 6 bases, leaving 2 bases of the junction unmatched.

This chain uses TRBV5-6 with TRBJ1-1; D is ambiguous. The CDR3 is made up of 13 amino acids. V was clipped by 0 bases and J by 0 bases, with 3 bases between them. The germline V gene has CDR1 SGHDT and CDR2 YYEEEE. The CDR3 reads CASSLGVNTEAFF. Here the CDR3 DNA reads TGTGCCAGCAGCTTGGGAGTGAACACTGAAGCTTTCTTT. Based on the CDR3 plus reference TRBV5-6 and TRBJ1-1, the full variable domain is DAGVTQSPTHLIKTRGQQVTLRCSPKSGHDTVSWYQQALGQGPQFIFQYYEEEERQRGNFPDRFSGHQFPNYSSELNVNALLLGDSALYLCASSLGVNTEAFFGQGTRLTVV.

This clone was detected only a few times. An end of the junction differs from the germline gene, which may be a read error. CDR3 amino acids: CAGRTSIGELFF. CDR3 DNA: TGTGCCGGCAGGACTAGTATCGGGGAGCTGTTTTTT. V gene TRBV28 combines with J gene TRBJ2-2; 7 positions match TRBD2. The CDR3 spans 12 residues. Germline CDR1 reads MDHEN; CDR2 reads SYDVKM.

The J gene is TRBJ1-1, the V gene TRBV5-1; no definite D call. Trimming took off 2 bases at V and 4 bases at J, with 9 bases between the two ends. Germline CDR1 is SGHRS and CDR2 is YFSETQ. The CDR3 has 13 residues. The CDR3 here is CASSFDPGTEAFF. CDR3 in DNA: TGCGCCAGCAGCTTCGACCCGGGCACTGAAGCTTTCTTT. Combining the CDR3 with reference TRBV5-1 and TRBJ1-1 gives the whole variable domain KAGVTQTPRYLIKTRGQQVTLSCSPISGHRSVSWYQQTPGQGLQFLFEYFSETQRNKGNFPGRFSGRQFSNSRSEMNVSTLELGDSALYLCASSFDPGTEAFFGQGTRLTVV.

The gene calls are TRBV7-9 and TRBJ2-7, with D maybe TRBD2 (5 bases). The CDR3 sequence is 11 residues long. Trimming took off 4 bases at V and 5 bases at J, with 6 bases between the two ends. Germline CDR1 is SEHNR and CDR2 is FQNEAQ (reference sequence). CDR3 loop: CASSSGNEQYF. CDR3 coding DNA: TGTGCCAGCAGCTCCGGGAACGAGCAGTACTTC.

The chain employs TRBV28 and TRBJ2-5, with 11 positions matching TRBD1. The CDR3 length is 16 residues. Germline V CDR1 and CDR2: MDHEN, SYDVKM. The V gene end was trimmed by 3 bases and the J gene end by 1 base; junction bases not matched to a gene: 4. CDR3 DNA sequence: TGTGCCAGCAGTTTTTTGGGACAGGGGGTCCAAGAGACCCAGTACTTC. Amino acids: CASSFLGQGVQETQYF.

The chain uses TRBV5-1 and TRBJ1-1, with D tentatively TRBD1 (5 bases). Germline V lookup: CDR1 SGHRS, CDR2 YFSETQ. V was clipped by 1 base and J by 2 bases, with 9 bases between them. The CDR3 is 14 residues long. The CDR3 loop is CASSLSTANTEAFF. The CDR3 DNA is TGCGCCAGCAGCTTGTCGACAGCAAACACTGAAGCTTTCTTT.

The chain carries TRBV5-6 and TRBJ2-3; 7 nucleotides match TRBD2. J gave up 1 base and V 0 bases, and 8 bases lay outside the gene matches. The CDR3 runs 17 residues. CDR1 and CDR2 from the germline V gene are SGHDT and YYEEEE. The chain's CDR3 is CASSLVRAAGGTDTQYF. The CDR3 nucleotides are TGTGCCAGCAGCTTGGTAAGGGCGGCGGGGGGCACAGATACGCAGTATTTT.

The J gene is TRBJ2-2, the V gene TRBV12-3 or TRBV12-4; D is unclear. V lost 5 bases, J lost 1 base, and 2 bases lay in between. The CDR3 spans 12 residues. Written as DNA, the CDR3 is TGTGCCAGCAGTCTGAACACCGGGGAGCTGTTTTTT. It codes for CASSLNTGELFF.